This is a list of T cell receptor beta chains from one sample in a study of vaccination and CD4 T cells after COVID-19. TCRdb re-called the PCR reads with MiXCR, one entry per CDR3 protein. This table has 16,000 or so distinct CDR3 sequences, around 50% appearing once. No antigens are known for them. The sample comprised CD4+ T cells from blood, cultured in vitro. These receptors came from a human donor who had recovered from COVID-19. The CDR3 runs from the conserved cysteine through the conserved F or W. A D gene is named only where the DNA matches it firmly. Clone size is given for some rows only: seen once, a few or many times, or a class if the clone is expanded.

V gene	clone size	J gene	CDR3 length	D gene	CDR3 DNA	CDR3 protein
TRBV2	few	TRBJ1-1	14	TRBD1	TGTGCCAGCAGTAGACAGGGGGCGAACACTGAAGCTTTCTTT	CASSRQGANTEAFF
TRBV6-1	-	TRBJ1-2	14	-	TGTGCCAGCAGTGAGCAGCTATCAAACTATGGCTACACCTTC	CASSEQLSNYGYTF
TRBV5-1	-	TRBJ1-1	13	-	TGCGCCAGCAGCGTGATTCAGGGCACTGAAGCTTTCTTT	CASSVIQGTEAFF
TRBV5-1	-	TRBJ1-2	14	-	TGCGCCAGCAGCCAGGCGACAGTACAGTATGGCTACACCTTC	CASSQATVQYGYTF
TRBV7-2	few	TRBJ2-1	16	TRBD2	TGTGCCAGCAGCCTCGAGACTAGCGGTGCCGTCCATGAGCAGTTCTTC	CASSLETSGAVHEQFF
TRBV5-2	-	TRBJ2-5	17	-	TGCGCCAGCAGCCAAGGGACTAGCGGGGGCCGGAGAGAGACCCAGTACTTC	CASSQGTSGGRRETQYF
TRBV10-2	-	TRBJ1-6	15	TRBD1	TGCGCCAGCAGTGAGCCAGGGGGGCGCGGATCACCCCTCCACTTT	CASSEPGGRGSPLHF
TRBV20-1	-	TRBJ2-3	17	-	TGCAGTGCTGCCCTTAATAGCGGAGGGGCTAGCACAGATACGCAGTATTTT	CSAALNSGGASTDTQYF
TRBV11-1	-	TRBJ2-5	14	TRBD1	TGTGCCAGCAGATCGACAGGGGGCCAAGAGACCCAGTACTTC	CASRSTGGQETQYF
TRBV6-1	few	TRBJ1-2	12	-	TGTGCCATCCGGGGGAGGGACTATGGCTACACCTTC	CAIRGRDYGYTF
TRBV7-2	-	TRBJ2-1	16	-	TGTGCCAGCAGCTTAGTATTCGGGAGCGAGTACAATGAGCAGTTCTTC	CASSLVFGSEYNEQFF
TRBV19	-	TRBJ2-3	14	-	TGTGCCAGTAGACCGGGACCAGACACAGATACGCAGTATTTT	CASRPGPDTDTQYF
TRBV7-9	-	TRBJ2-2	14	-	TGTGCCAGCAGCTTAGAGTCGGCCACCGGGGAGCTGTTTTTT	CASSLESATGELFF
TRBV15	-	TRBJ2-5	19	TRBD1	TGTGCCACCAGCAGAGAGGCGAGGACAGGGCGGCCAGTAAGGGAGACCCAGTACTTC	CATSREARTGRPVRETQYF
TRBV6-2/TRBV6-3	-	TRBJ2-7	14	TRBD1	TGTGCCAGCAGTTACTCTGGGACAGGGGGTTCGGAGTACTTC	CASSYSGTGGSEYF
TRBV27	-	TRBJ1-1	13	-	TGTGCCAGCAGCCTTCGGGGGGACACTGAAGCTTTCTTT	CASSLRGDTEAFF
TRBV19	medium-sized	TRBJ2-7	17	-	TGTGCCAGTAGTATAGGAATAGTAGGGGGACGGACCTACGAGCAGTACTTC	CASSIGIVGGRTYEQYF
TRBV19	-	TRBJ1-5	15	-	TGTGCCAGTAGTAGGAGGGAGGCTGCGCTTGGACCCCAGCATTTT	CASSRREAALGPQHF
TRBV7-2	-	TRBJ1-6	18	-	TGTGCCAGCAGCTTAAGTTTCGACAGCGGCCAATATAATTCACCCCTCCACTTT	CASSLSFDSGQYNSPLHF
TRBV29-1	-	TRBJ1-2	15	TRBD1	TGCAGTATAATTGACCCTGGGACAGCTAACTATGGCTACACCTTC	CSIIDPGTANYGYTF
TRBV28	-	TRBJ2-5	14	TRBD2	TGTGCCAGTATTCCCCAGCGGGGTTGGGAGACCCAGTACTTC	CASIPQRGWETQYF
TRBV2	-	TRBJ1-5	13	-	TGTGCCAGCCTGACAGATAGCAATCAGCCCCAGCATTTT	CASLTDSNQPQHF
TRBV6-1	-	TRBJ1-2	14	-	TGTGCCAGCAGCGCGGACAAAGCCCCCTATGGCTACACCTTC	CASSADKAPYGYTF
TRBV4-1	-	TRBJ2-7	14	TRBD1	TGCGCCAGCAGGCAGGGGTTAAGGGGGCTCGAGCAGTACTTC	CASRQGLRGLEQYF
TRBV19	few	TRBJ2-1	14	-	TGTGCCGTAGGGCCTTCAGTGGTCTACAATGAGCAGTTCTTC	CAVGPSVVYNEQFF
TRBV20-1	-	TRBJ2-5	14	-	TGCAGTGCTAGAGCCCATTGGGCGAAAGAGACCCAGTACTTC	CSARAHWAKETQYF
TRBV5-1	-	TRBJ1-6	13	-	TGCGCCAGCAGCTTGGGCTCCGGGCCACCCCTCCACTTT	CASSLGSGPPLHF
TRBV10-3	medium-sized	TRBJ2-5	16	TRBD2	TGTGCCACGGGGGGAACTAGCGGGGACTGGGGGAAGACCCAGTACTTC	CATGGTSGDWGKTQYF
TRBV7-2	-	TRBJ2-1	19	-	TGTGCCAGCAGCTTAGCCCCAGTGACTAGTAGCAGCTCCTACAATGAGCAGTTCTTC	CASSLAPVTSSSSYNEQFF
TRBV7-9	-	TRBJ2-5	18	TRBD2	TGTGCCAGCAGCTCCTTCGGACTAGCGCTGAGAAGGGCAGAGACCCAGTACTTC	CASSSFGLALRRAETQYF
TRBV6-1	few	TRBJ2-6	18	TRBD1	TGTGCCAGCAGTAAGAAGACAGGGGGGCACTCTGGGGCCAACGTCCTGACTTTC	CASSKKTGGHSGANVLTF
TRBV20-1	-	TRBJ1-5	12	-	TGCAGTGCTAGCCCCCCGTATCAGCCCCAGCATTTT	CSASPPYQPQHF
TRBV10-2	once	TRBJ1-5	16	TRBD1	TGCGCCAGCAGGGCTCGACAGGGGACGGGCAATCAGCCCCAGCATTTT	CASRARQGTGNQPQHF
TRBV24-1	few	TRBJ2-3	14	TRBD1	TGTGCCACCCGACCGGACAGGGTAACAGATACGCAGTATTTT	CATRPDRVTDTQYF
TRBV5-4	-	TRBJ2-1	16	TRBD1	TGTGCCAGCAGCATACGATCCTGGGACAGGGGGCGGGAGCAGTTCTTC	CASSIRSWDRGREQFF
TRBV20-1	few	TRBJ2-1	22	TRBD2	TGCAGTGTCATACTCCCTCCCGGGACTAGCGGGAGTAGAGTTATCTCCTACAATGAGCAGTTCTTC	CSVILPPGTSGSRVISYNEQFF
TRBV15	-	TRBJ2-2	16	TRBD2	TGTGCCACCAGCAGAGACGGGACTAGCGGGACCGGGGAGCTGTTTTTT	CATSRDGTSGTGELFF
TRBV12-3/TRBV12-4	once	TRBJ1-1	15	-	TGTGCCAGCAGCTGGGACGGGTCCCCACTCACTGAAGCTTTCTTT	CASSWDGSPLTEAFF
TRBV7-9	-	TRBJ2-3	17	TRBD1	TGTGCCAGCAGCCCAAAGAGCCGGGACAGGGGGACAGATACGCAGTATTTT	CASSPKSRDRGTDTQYF
TRBV2	few	TRBJ2-5	11	-	TGTGCCAGCAGTTCACAAGAGACCCAGTACTTC	CASSSQETQYF
TRBV11-3	-	TRBJ2-2	17	TRBD1	TGTGCCAGCAGCCGAGCGGGACAGGGAGGTAACACCGGGGAGCTGTTTTTT	CASSRAGQGGNTGELFF
TRBV5-1	-	TRBJ2-7	12	-	TGCGCCAGCAGGTCTGAACAGACCGAGCAGTACTTC	CASRSEQTEQYF
TRBV28	-	TRBJ1-2	14	TRBD1	TGTGCCAGCTCAGTTTCCGACAGGGGCTATGGCTACACCTTC	CASSVSDRGYGYTF
TRBV20-1	few	TRBJ1-5	15	-	TGCAGTGCTAGAGCCACAGCAAATAGCAATCAGCCCCAGCATTTT	CSARATANSNQPQHF
TRBV7-2	few	TRBJ2-2	16	-	TGTGCCAGCAGCTCCCAGTATCCGCCGAACACCGGGGAGCTGTTTTTT	CASSSQYPPNTGELFF
TRBV20-1	-	TRBJ2-1	15	-	TGCAGTGCCCCCTCGGGGACCGATACCTTGGGTGAGCAGTTCTTC	CSAPSGTDTLGEQFF
TRBV14	-	TRBJ2-7	12	-	TGTGCCAGCAGCCCGTTAGGGACAAGGCAGTACTTC	CASSPLGTRQYF
TRBV15	few	TRBJ2-3	16	-	TGTGCCACCAGCAGAGGTGGCGGACATTCAACAGATACGCAGTATTTT	CATSRGGGHSTDTQYF
TRBV7-2	-	TRBJ2-5	15	TRBD2	TGTGCCAGCAGCTCCTATAGCGGGAGCGCGGAGACCCAGTACTTC	CASSSYSGSAETQYF
TRBV11-3	-	TRBJ2-5	15	TRBD2	TGTGCCAGCAGCTCTAGCGGGAGCTCCCAAGAGACCCAGTACTTC	CASSSSGSSQETQYF
TRBV7-2	-	TRBJ2-3	12	-	TGTGCCAGCAGCTTAGATAAAGATACGCAGTATTTT	CASSLDKDTQYF
TRBV24-1	-	TRBJ2-1	15	TRBD1	TGTGCCACCAGTAGACAGGGGGGATCCTACAATGAGCAGTTCTTC	CATSRQGGSYNEQFF
TRBV6-1	-	TRBJ2-1	14	TRBD1	TGTGCCAGCAGCCGACAGGGGGCGCGGGATGAGCAGTTCTTC	CASSRQGARDEQFF
TRBV4-2	medium-sized	TRBJ2-5	15	TRBD2	TGTGCCAGCAGCCGACCTAGCGGGAGCGGTGAGACCCAGTACTTC	CASSRPSGSGETQYF